The 3 T cell receptor beta chains listed next were all sequenced from one sample in a study of CD8 T cells in Susac syndrome. With random hexamers, 0.5 to 1 ug RNA was reverse transcribed. TCRdb fed the immunoSEQ multiplex PCR reads into MiXCR, producing one record per CDR3 protein. This table has 250,000 to 300,000 distinct CDR3 sequences, 70% to 90% appearing once. The sequencing input was CD8+ T cells from PBMCs. The receptors shown here come from a human donor with multiple sclerosis.

The chain links TRBV12-3 or TRBV12-4 to TRBJ1-2; TRBD1 matches 8 bases. The CDR3 covers 17 residues. Germline trimming cut 4 bases from V and 4 bases from J; bases unmatched to any gene: 14. The CDR3 coding sequence is TGTGCCAGCAGTTCCTTACTGCTGCAGGGGGCAGGCTATGGCTACACCTTC. It yields the protein CASSSLLLQGAGYGYTF.

The gene calls are TRBV5-6 and TRBJ2-7, with D perhaps matching TRBD1 (5 bases). V lost 0 bases, J lost 3 bases, and 19 bases lay in between. The CDR3 covers 17 residues. Germline V gives CDR1 SGHDT, CDR2 YYEEEE. CDR3 protein: CASSLDDTRQPDYEQYF. The DNA of the CDR3 is TGTGCCAGCAGCTTGGACGATACGAGACAGCCAGACTACGAGCAGTACTTC.

Only one count was recorded for this clonotype. The CDR3, as DNA: TGTGCCAGCAGTGAAACGGAGGGGAGCACAGATACGCAGTATTTT. It specifies CASSETEGSTDTQYF. The chain recombines TRBV6-1 with TRBJ2-3; tentative D call: TRBD2 (6 bases). The CDR3 consists of 15 residues. V gave up 2 bases and J gave up 0 bases, with 9 bases separating them. CDR1 is MNHNS, CDR2 SASEGT, per germline.